These 26 T cell receptor beta chains came from one sample sequenced in a study of CD8 T cells in ankylosing spondylitis. TCRdb re-called the 5' RACE reads with MiXCR, one entry per CDR3 protein. The table lists about 150,000 distinct CDR3 sequences, 30% to 35% of them singletons. Sequencing was done on a sample of synovial fluid, either unsorted or a sorted T cell fraction (not recorded which). The receptors here all came from a male donor with ankylosing spondylitis.

The gene calls are TRBV11-2 and TRBJ2-7; TRBD2 agrees at 14 bases. Unmatched junction bases numbered 7, after V lost 4 bases and J lost 5 bases. The CDR3 has 16 amino acids. Germline V gene lookup returns CDR1 SGHAT and CDR2 FQNNGV. The DNA of the CDR3 is TGTGCCAGCAGCTCGGGACTAGCGGGGGTGTCCCACGAGCAGTACTTC. It codes for CASSSGLAGVSHEQYF. Filled out from reference TRBV11-2 and TRBJ2-7, the complete variable domain reads EAGVAQSPRYKIIEKRQSVAFWCNPISGHATLYWYQQILGQGPKLLIQFQNNGVVDDSQLPKDRFSAERLKGVDSTLKIQPAKLEDSAVYLCASSSGLAGVSHEQYFGPGTRLTVT.

The chain carries TRBV7-3 and TRBJ2-5, with unresolved D. V lost 5 bases, J lost 4 bases, and 11 bases lay in between. The V gene's germline CDR1 is SGHTA and CDR2 FQGTGA. The CDR3 sequence is 13 residues long. CDR3 DNA sequence: TGTGCCAGCAGCACGAACCTGGGAGAGACCCAGTACTTC. Its protein product is CASSTNLGETQYF.

The CDR3 is CASSPIGALTNYGYTF. The CDR3 DNA reads TGTGCCAGCTCCCCTATCGGGGCACTTACTAACTATGGCTACACCTTC. The chain recombines TRBV9 with TRBJ1-2; possibly TRBD1 for D (5 bases). The CDR3 covers 16 residues. V was clipped by 7 bases and J by 0 bases, with 19 bases between them. CDR1 is SGDLS and CDR2 is YYNGEE in the germline V gene.

The chain combines TRBV5-1 with TRBJ2-5, with D maybe TRBD1 (6 bases). There are 15 residues in the CDR3. Trimming stripped 2 bases from V and 0 bases from J, with 11 bases between. Germline CDR1 SGHRS, CDR2 YFSETQ. In DNA form, the CDR3 reads TGCGCCAGCAGCTTATCCAACAGGGACCAAGAGACCCAGTACTTC. Protein product: CASSLSNRDQETQYF.

This clonotype appeared a few times. The genes are TRBV6-4 and TRBJ2-2, with D perhaps TRBD1 or TRBD2 (5 bases each). This CDR3 region has 13 residues. Trimming removed 3 bases from V and 3 bases from J, with 5 bases in between. From germline, CDR1 is MRHNA and CDR2 SNTAGT. The CDR3 sequence is CASSEGHTGELFF. CDR3 coding DNA: TGTGCCAGCAGTGAGGGACACACCGGGGAGCTGTTTTTT.

This clonotype came up many times. The chain uses TRBV3-1 and TRBJ2-7, with D possibly TRBD2 on 5 matching bases. CDR1 LGHDT and CDR2 YNNKEL come from the germline V gene (reference sequence). The V end was cut by 3 bases, the J end by 4 bases, with 7 bases between. CDR3 length: 12 residues. Written as DNA, the CDR3 is TGTGCCAGCAGCCACACTAGATACGAGCAGTACTTC. It codes for CASSHTRYEQYF.

This clonotype has ten or more counts. V gene TRBV7-9 combines with J gene TRBJ1-4; D is ambiguous. The CDR3 is 15 residues long. The V gene's germline CDR1 is SEHNR and CDR2 FQNEAQ (reference sequence). Trimming removed 1 base from V and 8 bases from J, with 14 bases in between. This CDR3 reads CASSLDGPPREKLFF. For the CDR3, the DNA is TGTGCCAGCAGCTTAGACGGACCCCCAAGGGAAAAACTGTTTTTT.

This clonotype was observed a few times. The chain couples TRBV20-1 to TRBJ2-7; a weak D match, TRBD1 (6 bases). Trimming took off 1 base at V and 5 bases at J, with 15 bases between the two ends. The CDR3 length is 14 residues. Germline CDR1 reads DFQATT; CDR2 reads SNEGSKA (reference sequence). CDR3 nucleotide sequence: TGCAGTGCTAGAGTAGGGACAAGTGCCAACGAGCAGTACTTC. It codes for CSARVGTSANEQYF.

This clonotype was observed a single time. The V and J genes are TRBV28 and TRBJ2-1; 9 positions agree with TRBD2. The CDR3 runs to 14 residues. V shed 7 bases and J 7 bases; nucleotides not matched to a gene: 8. Looked up from germline, CDR1 is MDHEN and CDR2 is SYDVKM. CDR3 DNA: TGTGCCAGCATGGGCGGGAGGGCTAGGAATGAGCAGTTCTTC. Protein: CASMGGRARNEQFF. Full variable domain (rest looked up from reference TRBV28 and TRBJ2-1): DVKVTQSSRYLVKRTGEKVFLECVQDMDHENMFWYRQDPGLGLRLIYFSYDVKMKEKGDIPEGYSVSREKKERFSLILESASTNQTSMYLCASMGGRARNEQFFGPGTRLTVL.

This rearrangement joins TRBV20-1 to TRBJ1-4, with D possibly TRBD1 on 5 matching bases. CDR1 DFQATT and CDR2 SNEGSKA come from the germline V gene (reference sequence). V lost 2 bases to trimming and J lost 0 bases, with 16 bases between them. The CDR3 contains 17 residues. CDR3 coding DNA: TGCAGTGCTAGACCTCTTGGACATAAACCAACTAATGAAAAACTGTTTTTT. Protein: CSARPLGHKPTNEKLFF.

This clonotype was found many times. The V and J genes are TRBV11-2 and TRBJ1-5, with 7 nucleotides matching TRBD1. V lost 3 bases, J lost 7 bases, and 6 bases stayed unmatched. Germline V gene data show CDR1 as SGHAT and CDR2 as FQNNGV. The CDR3 covers 14 residues. CDR3 nucleotides: TGTGCCAGCAGCTTGGACAGGAGAAACCAGCCCCAGCATTTT. Amino acids: CASSLDRRNQPQHF.

The rearrangement joins TRBV4-1 to TRBJ2-3; no reliable D call. The ends were cut back, 1 base at V and 5 bases at J, with 13 bases in the middle. Germline assignment: CDR1 MGHRA and CDR2 YSYEKL. The CDR3 totals 15 residues. Written as DNA, the CDR3 is TGCGCCAGCAGCCAAGGTTTAACTATCAAAGATACGCAGTATTTT. This sequence encodes CASSQGLTIKDTQYF.

This clonotype was counted many times. CDR3 in DNA: TGTGCCAGCAGTTTTCCTGGCAACTCCTACAATGAGCAGTTCTTC. This translates into CASSFPGNSYNEQFF. The rearrangement joins TRBV28 to TRBJ2-1; D call uncertain. The CDR3 contains 15 residues. Germline CDR1 is MDHEN and CDR2 is SYDVKM. The V gene lost 3 bases and the J gene lost 0 bases, with 9 bases spanning the gap.

This rearrangement joins TRBV5-1 to TRBJ2-7; 9 bases are a match to TRBD1. This CDR3 contains 14 residues. J was trimmed by 1 base and V by 5 bases; bases with no gene match: 4. Germline V lookup: CDR1 SGHRS, CDR2 YFSETQ. Here the CDR3 DNA reads TGCGCCAGCAGTAGGACAGGGGAATCCTACGAGCAGTACTTC. Translated, it gives CASSRTGESYEQYF.

This clonotype was found a few times. This chain connects TRBV20-1 to TRBJ2-3; possibly TRBD2 for D (6 bases). Germline loops: CDR1 DFQATT, CDR2 SNEGSKA (reference sequence). This CDR3 is 14 amino acids long. V lost 3 bases and J 1 base, leaving 11 bases between the germline ends. The CDR3 DNA is TGCAGTGCTAGGCCGGGACTCCGCACAGATACGCAGTATTTT. Protein sequence: CSARPGLRTDTQYF.

This clonotype was detected only once. The chain combines TRBV7-9 with TRBJ2-2, with D possibly TRBD1 on 6 matching bases. V lost 3 bases, J lost 1 base, and 12 bases lay in between. The CDR3 runs to 16 residues. Germline CDR1 SEHNR, CDR2 FQNEAQ (reference sequence). This chain's CDR3 is CASSFKGEWNTGELFF. The CDR3 DNA reads as TGTGCCAGCAGCTTTAAGGGGGAATGGAACACCGGGGAGCTGTTTTTT.

This clonotype was seen many times. The chain carries TRBV12-3 or TRBV12-4 and TRBJ1-2, with TRBD1 matching 7 bases. V lost 6 bases, J lost 8 bases, and 12 bases stayed unmatched. This CDR3 spans 14 amino acids. Here the CDR3 reads CASSYQTGSSGYTF. CDR3 DNA sequence: TGTGCCAGCAGCTATCAGACAGGGTCTAGCGGCTACACCTTC.

At least ten counts were recorded for this clonotype. V and J are TRBV4-3 and TRBJ2-3; 10 positions agree with TRBD1. Germline CDR1 LGHNA, CDR2 YSLEER. The CDR3 consists of 18 residues. Germline trimming cut 4 bases from V and 3 bases from J; bases unmatched to any gene: 13. CDR3 region: CASSLEPRTGGNTDTQYF. The CDR3 region has the DNA TGCGCCAGCAGCCTAGAACCCCGGACAGGGGGAAATACAGATACGCAGTATTTT.

The chain links TRBV7-8 to TRBJ2-1; D could derive from TRBD1 or TRBD2 (5 bases each). Per the germline V gene, CDR1 is SGHVS and CDR2 is FQNEAQ. CDR3 length: 13 residues. The V gene lost 6 bases and the J gene lost 10 bases, with 16 bases spanning the gap. This CDR3 reads CASRSTGTPEQFF. In DNA form, the CDR3 reads TGTGCCAGCAGATCGACCGGGACCCCCGAGCAGTTCTTC.

The chain combines TRBV7-2 with TRBJ1-1; D is undetermined. Trimming left V 3 bases short and J 4 bases short, with 9 bases between. CDR1 SGHTA and CDR2 FQGNSA come from the germline V gene. This CDR3 region has 13 residues. This chain's CDR3 is CASSFRPGTEAFF. The CDR3, as DNA: TGTGCCAGCAGCTTTAGGCCGGGCACTGAAGCTTTCTTT.

This clonotype has a handful of counts. The rearrangement joins TRBV5-1 to TRBJ2-7; TRBD2 might be the D (5 bases). Trimming left V 0 bases short and J 5 bases short, with 12 bases between. CDR3 size: 14 residues. Per germline, CDR1 SGHRS and CDR2 YFSETQ. CDR3 in amino acids: CASSLEKGRNEQYF. The CDR3 DNA is TGCGCCAGCAGCTTGGAAAAAGGGAGAAACGAGCAGTACTTC.

In its sample, this clonotype was seen many times. The CDR3, as DNA: TGCAGCGCCGAGGGACGGGCGAACACTGAAGCTTTCTTT. This sequence encodes CSAEGRANTEAFF. The chain uses TRBV29-1 and TRBJ1-1; D is possibly TRBD1 (5 bases). The CDR3 length is 13 residues. Per germline, CDR1 SQVTM and CDR2 ANQGSEA. The V end was cut by 7 bases, the J end by 1 base, with 13 bases between.

The V gene is TRBV12-3 or TRBV12-4, the J gene TRBJ1-2, with a tentative D call TRBD1 (5 bases). The CDR3 runs 14 residues. Trimming cost V 2 bases and J 8 bases, with 15 bases left between them. This chain's CDR3 is CASSLRGRVEGYTF. CDR3 nucleotide sequence: TGTGCCAGCAGTTTAAGAGGCAGGGTGGAAGGCTACACCTTC.

This clonotype occurred a few times. V gene TRBV12-3 or TRBV12-4 combines with J gene TRBJ1-5, with 8 bases identical to TRBD1. The CDR3 is 15 residues long. V shed 1 base and J 7 bases; nucleotides not matched to a gene: 6. CDR3: CASSLGTGWRQPQHF. CDR3 coding DNA: TGTGCCAGCAGTTTAGGGACAGGGTGGCGCCAGCCCCAGCATTTT.

This chain uses TRBV20-1 with TRBJ2-4; D call uncertain. The CDR3 sequence is 15 residues long. Germline V gene sequence: CDR1 DFQATT, CDR2 SNEGSKA (reference sequence). V was pared by 0 bases and J by 1 base, with 10 bases between. This CDR3 is CSARDLQAAKNIQYF. CDR3 DNA: TGCAGTGCTAGAGATTTGCAGGCGGCCAAAAACATTCAGTACTTC.

This clonotype has more than one count but fewer than ten. V usage is TRBV5-1 and J usage is TRBJ2-2; 10 bases are a match to TRBD1. V gave up 4 bases and J gave up 3 bases; unmatched junction bases: 12. This CDR3 has 18 residues. Germline lookup yields CDR1 SGHRS and CDR2 YFSETQ. The CDR3 DNA follows: TGCGCCAGCAGCCCCGGAGGTTCTGGGACAGGGGACACCGGGGAGCTGTTTTTT. Protein sequence: CASSPGGSGTGDTGELFF.